A selection of T cell receptor beta chains follows, all from one sample in a study of T cells in Graves' hyperthyroidism and ophthalmopathy. TCRdb recomputed calls from the multiplex PCR reads with MiXCR, one row per CDR3 protein. The data show about 360,000 distinct CDR3 sequences, about 12% seen once. The sample consisted of blood. These receptors came from a woman aged 18-29 years with Graves' hyperthyroidism. Each CDR3 is given with its conserved first and last residue. Each record gives: J gene, V gene, D gene, clone size, CDR3 protein, CDR3 DNA. The D gene is left open where the match is weak. Part of the rows lack a size; the others show once, few, many or a class for expanded clones.

J: TRBJ1-2; V: TRBV28; D: NA; size: many; CDR3: CASFRQNYGYTF; DNA: TGTGCCAGCTTCAGACAGAACTATGGCTACACCTTC
J: TRBJ2-2; V: TRBV29-1; D: NA; size: NA; CDR3: CSVEGGAPGELFF; DNA: TGCAGCGTTGAGGGGGGGGCTCCCGGGGAGCTGTTTTTT
J: TRBJ2-2; V: TRBV7-2; D: TRBD1; size: many; CDR3: CASSLSGVGQGWSGELFF; DNA: TGTGCCAGCAGCTTATCTGGAGTGGGACAGGGGTGGTCCGGGGAGCTGTTTTTT
J: TRBJ2-1; V: TRBV28; D: TRBD2; size: few; CDR3: CASSSTSGLVGRSEQFF; DNA: TGTGCCAGCAGTTCGACTAGCGGACTGGTGGGGAGGTCTGAGCAGTTCTTC
J: TRBJ1-6; V: TRBV7-3; D: NA; size: many; CDR3: CASSYGGRPNSPLHF; DNA: TGTGCCAGCAGCTACGGAGGCCGACCGAATTCACCCCTCCACTTT
J: TRBJ2-7; V: TRBV6-1; D: NA; size: many; CDR3: CAIRTGTYEQYF; DNA: TGTGCCATCAGGACTGGGACCTACGAGCAGTACTTC
J: TRBJ2-1; V: TRBV12-3/TRBV12-4; D: NA; size: many; CDR3: CASSFFWDTSTDNEQFF; DNA: TGTGCCAGCAGTTTTTTTTGGGACACTAGCACCGACAATGAGCAGTTCTTC
J: TRBJ2-1; V: TRBV2; D: NA; size: many; CDR3: CASSAEDEQFF; DNA: TGTGCCAGCAGCGCGGAAGATGAGCAGTTCTTC
J: TRBJ2-7; V: TRBV28; D: NA; size: NA; CDR3: CAGSLRLDEQYF; DNA: TGTGCCGGCAGTTTAAGGCTTGACGAGCAGTACTTC
J: TRBJ1-2; V: TRBV6-1; D: TRBD1; size: many; CDR3: CASRPDRVYGYTF; DNA: TGTGCCAGCAGACCTGACAGGGTTTATGGCTACACCTTC
J: TRBJ1-2; V: TRBV7-9; D: NA; size: NA; CDR3: CASSLWAAENYGYTF; DNA: TGTGCCAGCAGCTTATGGGCCGCAGAGAACTATGGCTACACCTTC
J: TRBJ2-2; V: TRBV28; D: NA; size: few; CDR3: CASRSPLGAPDTGELFF; DNA: TGTGCCAGCAGATCCCCGTTGGGGGCCCCTGACACCGGGGAGCTGTTTTTT
J: TRBJ2-1; V: TRBV19; D: NA; size: NA; CDR3: CASSNPGASKFF; DNA: TGTGCCAGTTCCAATCCGGGGGCCTCTAAGTTCTTC
J: TRBJ2-5; V: TRBV13; D: NA; size: many; CDR3: CASSSPEGGETQYF; DNA: TGTGCCAGCAGCTCCCCTGAAGGAGGAGAGACCCAGTACTTC
J: TRBJ2-1; V: TRBV7-8; D: NA; size: NA; CDR3: CASSPALSGEQFF; DNA: TGTGCCAGCAGCCCAGCGTTGAGTGGGGAGCAGTTCTTC
J: TRBJ2-5; V: TRBV7-2; D: TRBD2; size: NA; CDR3: CASSLVASGVGAQYF; DNA: TGTGCCAGCAGCTTGGTGGCTAGCGGGGTCGGCGCCCAGTACTTC
J: TRBJ2-1; V: TRBV4-1; D: TRBD2; size: NA; CDR3: CASSQDSTSRFF; DNA: TGCGCCAGCAGCCAAGATTCGACTAGCAGATTCTTC
J: TRBJ2-1; V: TRBV6-2/TRBV6-3; D: TRBD2; size: many; CDR3: CASSGTSGGYNEQFF; DNA: TGTGCCAGCAGTGGGACTAGCGGGGGCTACAATGAGCAGTTCTTC
J: TRBJ2-1; V: TRBV2; D: NA; size: NA; CDR3: CASKDRQLVFF; DNA: TGTGCCAGCAAGGACCGGCAATTGGTGTTCTTC
J: TRBJ1-1; V: TRBV19; D: TRBD1; size: NA; CDR3: CASSIGTGTAEAFF; DNA: TGTGCCAGTAGTATAGGGACAGGGACCGCTGAAGCTTTCTTT
J: TRBJ1-4; V: TRBV2; D: NA; size: many; CDR3: CASRYRERSEKLFF; DNA: TGTGCCAGCAGGTACAGGGAGAGGAGTGAAAAACTGTTTTTT
J: TRBJ2-5; V: TRBV30; D: NA; size: many; CDR3: CAWSAAHIETQYF; DNA: TGTGCCTGGAGTGCTGCCCATATCGAGACCCAGTACTTC
J: TRBJ1-4; V: TRBV28; D: NA; size: NA; CDR3: CASSFRGAPNNEKLFF; DNA: TGTGCCAGCAGCTTTCGAGGGGCGCCCAACAATGAAAAACTGTTTTTT
J: TRBJ1-6; V: TRBV12-3/TRBV12-4; D: NA; size: many; CDR3: CASRLGREDSPLHF; DNA: TGTGCCAGCAGACTTGGACGGGAGGATTCACCCCTCCACTTT
J: TRBJ1-2; V: TRBV2; D: TRBD1; size: many; CDR3: CASSGEGGAGYGYTF; DNA: TGTGCCAGCAGTGGTGAAGGGGGCGCCGGCTATGGCTACACCTTC
J: TRBJ2-5; V: TRBV4-1; D: TRBD1; size: few; CDR3: CASSPWDRGQETQYF; DNA: TGCGCCAGCAGCCCCTGGGACAGGGGACAAGAGACCCAGTACTTC
J: TRBJ1-4; V: TRBV5-1; D: NA; size: NA; CDR3: CASSPAGGTQNEKLFF; DNA: TGCGCCAGCAGCCCCGCCGGGGGGACCCAAAATGAAAAACTGTTTTTT
J: TRBJ2-1; V: TRBV5-1; D: NA; size: NA; CDR3: CASSLAGPRRVREQFF; DNA: TGCGCCAGCAGCTTGGCCGGGCCGAGGAGGGTCCGGGAGCAGTTCTTC
J: TRBJ2-5; V: TRBV7-2; D: NA; size: few; CDR3: CASVRWLGQETQYF; DNA: TGTGCCAGCGTAAGGTGGTTGGGGCAAGAGACCCAGTACTTC
J: TRBJ1-1; V: TRBV19; D: NA; size: few; CDR3: CASSIGEGTEAFF; DNA: TGTGCCAGTAGTATAGGGGAGGGCACTGAAGCTTTCTTT
J: TRBJ2-5; V: TRBV24-1; D: NA; size: many; CDR3: CATSDLEAGLTQYF; DNA: TGTGCCACCAGTGATTTGGAGGCAGGTCTTACCCAGTACTTC
J: TRBJ2-1; V: TRBV4-1; D: TRBD1; size: many; CDR3: CASSQAGGREQFF; DNA: TGCGCCAGCAGCCAGGCAGGGGGCAGGGAGCAGTTCTTC
J: TRBJ1-1; V: TRBV24-1; D: NA; size: few; CDR3: CATSEGPAEFF; DNA: TGTGCCACCAGTGAGGGGCCGGCGGAATTCTTT
J: TRBJ2-3; V: TRBV5-6; D: NA; size: NA; CDR3: CASSDSNPTDTQYF; DNA: TGTGCCAGCAGTGACTCGAATCCCACAGATACGCAGTATTTT
J: TRBJ2-2; V: TRBV12-3/TRBV12-4; D: TRBD1; size: many; CDR3: CASIATGSAGELFF; DNA: TGTGCCAGCATCGCGACAGGGTCCGCCGGGGAGCTGTTTTTT
J: TRBJ2-1; V: TRBV11-2; D: TRBD2; size: NA; CDR3: CASSYSGGGCNDQFF; DNA: TGTGCCAGCAGCTATAGCGGGGGGGGATGTAATGATCAGTTCTTC
J: TRBJ1-5; V: TRBV28; D: TRBD1; size: many; CDR3: CASIRTGGRVNQPQHF; DNA: TGTGCCAGCATTCGGACAGGGGGCAGGGTCAATCAGCCCCAGCATTTT
J: TRBJ2-3; V: TRBV7-9; D: NA; size: NA; CDR3: CASSGDLLTDTQYF; DNA: TGTGCCAGCAGCGGGGATCTTCTCACAGATACGCAGTATTTT
J: TRBJ2-5; V: TRBV3-1; D: TRBD2; size: NA; CDR3: CASSQPGGPGETQYF; DNA: TGTGCCAGCAGCCAACCGGGAGGGCCCGGAGAGACCCAGTACTTC
J: TRBJ1-5; V: TRBV20-1; D: TRBD1; size: few; CDR3: CSARGGGSNQPQHF; DNA: TGCAGTGCTAGGGGAGGGGGCAGCAATCAGCCCCAGCATTTT
J: TRBJ1-5; V: TRBV20-1; D: NA; size: many; CDR3: CSARAGGGISQPQHF; DNA: TGCAGTGCTAGAGCCGGCGGGGGTATTAGTCAGCCCCAGCATTTT
J: TRBJ2-5; V: TRBV7-8; D: TRBD1; size: many; CDR3: CASSLGDRVSETQYF; DNA: TGTGCCAGCAGCTTGGGCGACAGGGTTTCAGAGACCCAGTACTTC
J: TRBJ2-5; V: TRBV9; D: NA; size: many; CDR3: CASSSTRGEETQYF; DNA: TGTGCCAGCAGCTCTACCAGGGGGGAGGAGACCCAGTACTTC
J: TRBJ2-2; V: TRBV19; D: TRBD1; size: NA; CDR3: CASSLRDRWAGELFF; DNA: TGTGCCAGTAGTCTCCGGGACAGGTGGGCCGGGGAGCTGTTTTTT
J: TRBJ1-2; V: TRBV6-1; D: NA; size: many; CDR3: CASKGGQEGNYGYTF; DNA: TGTGCCAGCAAGGGGGGTCAGGAGGGTAACTATGGCTACACCTTC
J: TRBJ2-6; V: TRBV5-1; D: NA; size: many; CDR3: CASSPQGFGANVLTF; DNA: TGCGCCAGCAGCCCGCAGGGTTTCGGGGCCAACGTCCTGACTTTC
J: TRBJ2-6; V: TRBV12-3/TRBV12-4; D: TRBD1; size: NA; CDR3: CASRNRGAGANVLTF; DNA: TGTGCCAGCAGAAACAGGGGGGCTGGGGCCAACGTCCTGACTTTC
J: TRBJ1-1; V: TRBV19; D: NA; size: few; CDR3: CASSPTWATEAFF; DNA: TGTGCCAGTAGTCCGACGTGGGCGACTGAAGCTTTCTTT
J: TRBJ1-6; V: TRBV3-1; D: NA; size: many; CDR3: CASSPGTAANSPLHF; DNA: TGTGCCAGCAGCCCTGGGACGGCGGCGAATTCACCCCTCCACTTT
J: TRBJ2-4; V: TRBV19; D: NA; size: NA; CDR3: CASSIPGKNIQYF; DNA: TGTGCCAGTAGTATTCCAGGCAAAAACATTCAGTACTTC
J: TRBJ2-1; V: TRBV2; D: TRBD2; size: few; CDR3: CASRETSGSYNEQFF; DNA: TGTGCCAGCAGGGAGACTAGCGGTTCGTACAATGAGCAGTTCTTC
J: TRBJ1-1; V: TRBV20-1; D: NA; size: many; CDR3: CSAREGGTNTEAFF; DNA: TGCAGTGCTAGAGAAGGAGGGACAAACACTGAAGCTTTCTTT
J: TRBJ1-1; V: TRBV5-4; D: NA; size: few; CDR3: CASSLSIFGHSEAFF; DNA: TGTGCCAGCAGCTTGTCGATATTCGGGCACTCTGAAGCTTTCTTT
J: TRBJ2-5; V: TRBV7-8; D: NA; size: many; CDR3: CASSSRTEYEETQYF; DNA: TGTGCCAGCAGCTCGAGGACAGAGTACGAAGAGACCCAGTACTTC
J: TRBJ2-7; V: TRBV6-1; D: TRBD1; size: many; CDR3: CASTLAQGAQYEQYF; DNA: TGTGCCAGCACCCTCGCACAGGGGGCTCAATACGAGCAGTACTTC
J: TRBJ2-3; V: TRBV6-1; D: NA; size: many; CDR3: CASSPGAPPSYTQYF; DNA: TGTGCCAGCAGCCCGGGGGCGCCTCCAAGCTATACGCAGTATTTT
J: TRBJ2-7; V: TRBV28; D: NA; size: many; CDR3: CASSFRSWTAAYEQYF; DNA: TGTGCCAGCAGTTTTAGATCTTGGACAGCTGCCTACGAGCAGTACTTC
J: TRBJ2-5; V: TRBV3-1; D: TRBD2; size: many; CDR3: CASSQVGGVEETQYF; DNA: TGTGCCAGCAGCCAAGTGGGAGGGGTGGAAGAGACCCAGTACTTC
J: TRBJ2-1; V: TRBV11-2; D: TRBD2; size: many; CDR3: CASSFERGPLNEQFF; DNA: TGTGCCAGCAGCTTCGAGCGGGGACCCCTCAATGAGCAGTTCTTC
J: TRBJ2-1; V: TRBV3-1; D: NA; size: NA; CDR3: CASSQEGGASRDEQFF; DNA: TGTGCCAGCAGCCAAGAGGGGGGGGCCTCTAGGGATGAGCAGTTCTTC